Below are 13 T cell receptor beta chains sequenced from a single sample in a study of T cell responses to AZD1222 COVID-19 vaccine. Here immunoSEQ multiplex PCR was the method, and the copy in TCRdb shows in-frame clones only, minus some. The data hold about 100,000 clones, with 91% observed a single time. The source was peripheral blood, collected 28 days after the second AZD1222 dose. The receptors shown here come from an adult who received the AZD1222 COVID-19 vaccine.

This sequence joins TRBV7-3 and TRBJ2-3; D could derive from TRBD1 or TRBD2 (5 bases each). Germline V gene lookup returns CDR1 SGHTA and CDR2 FQGTGA. CDR3 length equals 13 residues. Trimming took off 5 bases at V and 4 bases at J, with 10 bases between the two ends. The CDR3 region has the DNA TGTGCCAGCAGCCTAAGGGGAGCAGATACGCAGTATTTT. Translation: CASSLRGADTQYF.

The chain links TRBV27 to TRBJ2-3, with D possibly TRBD2 on 5 matching bases. Germline lookup yields CDR1 MNHEY and CDR2 SMNVEV (reference sequence). The CDR3 length is 16 residues. V was cut by 7 bases and J by 1 base, with 18 bases left in between. The CDR3 region has the DNA TGTGCCAGCAACCCGCTTCGGGAATCGCGCACAGATACGCAGTATTTT. Protein product: CASNPLRESRTDTQYF.

The chain joins TRBV19 to TRBJ1-4; 8 positions agree with TRBD1. Germline V CDR1 and CDR2: LNHDA, SQIVND (reference sequence). Germline trimming cut 10 bases from V and 6 bases from J; bases unmatched to any gene: 7. The CDR3 has 13 amino acids. In nucleotides, the CDR3 is TGTGCCACCAAACCGACAGGGGATGAAAAACTGTTTTTT. Translation gives CATKPTGDEKLFF. The whole variable domain, filled in from reference TRBV19 and TRBJ1-4, reads DGGITQSPKYLFRKEGQNVTLSCEQNLNHDAMYWYRQDPGQGLRLIYYSQIVNDFQKGDIAEGYSVSREKKESFPLTVTSAQKNPTAFYLCATKPTGDEKLFFGSGTQLSVL.

The rearrangement uses TRBV5-4 and TRBJ1-1; perhaps TRBD1 as D (5 bases). CDR1 and CDR2 (germline): SGHNT, YYREEE (reference sequence). The CDR3 has 12 amino acids. Trimming removed 0 bases at V and 10 bases at J, with 10 bases between. The CDR3 reads CASSLGRGRAFF. CDR3 bases: TGTGCCAGCAGCTTGGGGAGGGGTAGAGCTTTCTTT.

The chain is built from TRBV30 and TRBJ1-5; D remains ambiguous. The germline V and J ends were trimmed by 0 bases and 11 bases, with 8 bases remaining between them. The germline V gene encodes CDR1 GTSNPN and CDR2 SVGIG (reference sequence). CDR3 length: 11 residues. CDR3 DNA sequence: TGTGCCTGGAGTGTGGGCGAGGCCCAGCATTTT. This codes for CAWSVGEAQHF.

This chain joins TRBV6-1 and TRBJ1-3; D unclear. V lost 1 base, J lost 0 bases, and 7 bases lay in between. Germline loops: CDR1 MNHNS, CDR2 SASEGT. The CDR3 spans 15 residues. The CDR3 here is CASSEGQLSGNTIYF. The DNA of the CDR3 is TGTGCCAGCAGTGAAGGTCAGCTCTCTGGAAACACCATATATTTT.

The chain couples TRBV6-5 to TRBJ1-1; TRBD1 might be the D (5 bases). Germline V CDR1 and CDR2: MNHEY, SVGAGI. V gave up 5 bases and J gave up 7 bases, with 14 bases separating them. CDR3 length equals 13 residues. CDR3 in DNA: TGTGCCAGCAGTCCCGGACGGGACGGTGAAGCTTTCTTT. The encoded protein is CASSPGRDGEAFF.

The chain joins TRBV18 to TRBJ1-2; D might be TRBD1 (6 bases). This CDR3 spans 14 amino acids. The germline V and J ends were trimmed by 1 base and 2 bases, with 8 bases remaining between them. Germline-derived CDR1 and CDR2 are KGHSH and LQKENI. This CDR3 is CASSPLGQNYGYTF. For the CDR3, the DNA is TGTGCCAGCTCACCACTCGGACAGAACTATGGCTACACCTTC.

This rearrangement joins TRBV11-3 to TRBJ2-7; D remains unclear. Germline CDR1 reads SGHNT; CDR2 reads YENEEA. Trimming removed 1 base at V and 4 bases at J, with 8 bases between. The CDR3 totals 13 residues. The CDR3 DNA sequence: TGTGCCAGCAGCTTAGCCTCCGGATACGAGCAGTACTTC. It yields the protein CASSLASGYEQYF. The whole variable domain, filled in from reference TRBV11-3 and TRBJ2-7, reads EAGVVQSPRYKIIEKKQPVAFWCNPISGHNTLYWYLQNLGQGPELLIRYENEEAVDDSQLPKDRFSAERLKGVDSTLKIQPAELGDSAVYLCASSLASGYEQYFGPGTRLTVT.

This clone was observed a single time. The V gene is TRBV6-5, the J gene TRBJ1-5; D is undetermined. This CDR3 is 14 amino acids long. V gave up 4 bases and J gave up 0 bases, with 7 bases separating them. Looked up from germline, CDR1 is MNHEY and CDR2 is SVGAGI. In DNA form, the CDR3 reads TGTGCCAGCAGTTCAAGGTTTAGCAATCAGCCCCAGCATTTT. Its translation is CASSSRFSNQPQHF.

The rearrangement joins TRBV19 to TRBJ2-1, with 10 positions matching TRBD2. With 6 bases clipped from V and 7 bases from J, the junction kept 6 bases outside the gene matches. The CDR3 has 14 amino acids. CDR1 is LNHDA and CDR2 is SQIVND in the germline V gene (reference sequence). This CDR3 is CASSLAGARNEQFF. The CDR3 DNA reads TGTGCCAGTAGCCTAGCGGGAGCGCGGAATGAGCAGTTCTTC.

J is TRBJ2-7 and V is TRBV7-8; D uncertain. Trimming left V 1 base short and J 4 bases short, with 8 bases between. CDR1 is SGHVS and CDR2 is FQNEAQ in the germline V gene. The CDR3 consists of 13 residues. The CDR3 reads CASSLEGLYEQYF. The CDR3 DNA sequence: TGTGCCAGCAGCTTAGAAGGGCTATACGAGCAGTACTTC.

This chain links TRBV28 with TRBJ1-5, with D unclear. CDR3 length equals 11 residues. The ends were cut back, 1 base at V and 7 bases at J, with 2 bases in the middle. Germline CDR1 and CDR2: MDHEN and SYDVKM. CDR3 nucleotides: TGTGCCAGCAGTTTATCCCAGCCCCAGCATTTT. Translating it yields CASSLSQPQHF.